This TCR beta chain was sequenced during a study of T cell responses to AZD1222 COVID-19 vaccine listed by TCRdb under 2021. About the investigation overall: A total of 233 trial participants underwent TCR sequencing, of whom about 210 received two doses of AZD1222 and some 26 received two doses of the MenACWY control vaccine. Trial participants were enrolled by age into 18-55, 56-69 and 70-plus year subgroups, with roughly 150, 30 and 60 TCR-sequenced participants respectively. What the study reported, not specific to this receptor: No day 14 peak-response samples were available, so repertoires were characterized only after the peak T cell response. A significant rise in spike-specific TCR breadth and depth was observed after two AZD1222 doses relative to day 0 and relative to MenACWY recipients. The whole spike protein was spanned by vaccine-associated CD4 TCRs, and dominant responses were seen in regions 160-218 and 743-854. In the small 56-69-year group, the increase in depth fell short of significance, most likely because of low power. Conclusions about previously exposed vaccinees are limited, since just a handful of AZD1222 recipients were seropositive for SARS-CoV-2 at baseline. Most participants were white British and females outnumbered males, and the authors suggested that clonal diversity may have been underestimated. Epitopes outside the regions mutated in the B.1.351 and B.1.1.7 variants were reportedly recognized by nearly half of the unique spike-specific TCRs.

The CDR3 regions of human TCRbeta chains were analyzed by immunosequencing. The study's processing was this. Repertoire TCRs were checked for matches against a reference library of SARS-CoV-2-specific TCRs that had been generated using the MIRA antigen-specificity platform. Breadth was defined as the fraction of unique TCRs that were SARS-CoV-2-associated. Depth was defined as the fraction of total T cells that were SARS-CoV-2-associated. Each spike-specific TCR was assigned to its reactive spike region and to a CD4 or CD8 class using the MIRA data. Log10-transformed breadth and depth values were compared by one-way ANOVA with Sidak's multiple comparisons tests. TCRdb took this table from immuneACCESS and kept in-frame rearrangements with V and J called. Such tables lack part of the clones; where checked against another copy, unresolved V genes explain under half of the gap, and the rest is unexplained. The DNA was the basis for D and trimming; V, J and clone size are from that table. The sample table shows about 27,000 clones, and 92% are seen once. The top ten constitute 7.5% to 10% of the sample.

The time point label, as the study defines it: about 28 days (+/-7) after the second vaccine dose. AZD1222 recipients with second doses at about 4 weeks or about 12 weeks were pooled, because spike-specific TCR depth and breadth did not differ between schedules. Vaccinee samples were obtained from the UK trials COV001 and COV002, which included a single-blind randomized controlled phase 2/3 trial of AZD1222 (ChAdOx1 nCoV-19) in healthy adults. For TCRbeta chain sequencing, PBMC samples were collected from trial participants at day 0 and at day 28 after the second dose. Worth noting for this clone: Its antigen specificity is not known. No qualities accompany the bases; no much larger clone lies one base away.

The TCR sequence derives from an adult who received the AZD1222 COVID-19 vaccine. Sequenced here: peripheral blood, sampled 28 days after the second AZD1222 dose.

CDR3 reads: CAISESLRVEAFF. The DNA sequence reads TGTGCCATCAGTGAGTCGCTCAGGGTTGAAGCTTTCTTT. The V and J genes are TRBV10-3 and TRBJ1-1; a tentative D match to TRBD1 spans 5 bases. CDR1 ENHRY and CDR2 SYGVKD were looked up in the germline V gene. The CDR3 runs 13 residues from the cysteine to the phenylalanine. The entry retains the CDR3 DNA only, 39 bases that are in frame from base 1. Trimming takes 0 bases from V and 7 bases from J, and the germline ends sit 9 bases apart.